Here is one TCR beta chain with its context. Its specificity is unknown. These data belong to a study of OX40 agonist ivuxolimab in advanced cancers. On the study more broadly: Ivuxolimab, an agonistic anti-OX40 (CD134) antibody, was given to patients.

Study-level points and caveats: The study did not work out the antigen specificity of the expanded peripheral T cells.

Here immunoSEQ multiplex PCR was the method, and the copy in TCRdb shows in-frame clones only, minus some. The sample holds about 45,000 clones, 89% seen once. The clonotype comes from an adult with an advanced solid tumor such as melanoma, head and neck, liver or kidney cancer. The sample consisted of CD4+ or CD8+ T cells sorted from blood, taken in a trial of the OX40 agonist ivuxolimab.

The CDR3 region is CASSPQTRGANTEAFF. The CDR3 coding sequence is TGTGCCAGCAGTCCGCAGACCAGGGGAGCGAACACTGAAGCTTTCTTT. The V gene is TRBV27, the J gene TRBJ1-1, with a weak D call TRBD1 (6 bases). CDR3 size: 16 residues. Trimming stripped 5 bases from V and 1 base from J, with 17 bases between. Germline loops: CDR1 MNHEY, CDR2 SMNVEV (reference sequence).